This T cell receptor (beta chain) was retrieved from a study of blood T cell repertoires in COVID-19. In the study overall: T cells, B-cell-depleted T cells, or PBMCs supplied cDNA or gDNA.

The method was immunoSEQ multiplex PCR; TCRdb's version includes in-frame clones alone and lacks a portion of them. Found here are 200,000 or so clones, approximately 87% of them singletons; the top ten hold roughly 20%. Enrolment of Seattle patients took place during active infection, and they were followed longitudinally. The source is a person aged 65 to 85 with COVID-19, enrolled during active disease. Sample: peripheral blood.

The CDR3 protein is CATSDIRLAGGDTQYF. CDR3 nucleotides: TGTGCCACCAGTGACATACGACTAGCGGGAGGGGATACGCAGTATTTT. The gene calls are TRBV24-1 and TRBJ2-3, with 14 bases fitting TRBD2. J lost 6 bases, V lost 4 bases, and 5 bases had no gene match. CDR3 length equals 16 residues. CDR1 and CDR2 from the germline V gene are KGHDR and SFDVKD.